Detailed here is one T cell receptor (beta chain). Its target is not known. PCR amplification relied on 60 Vbeta primers (plus 13 Jbeta primers). TCRdb keeps only in-frame clones here, not all; method: immunoSEQ multiplex PCR. The table includes roughly 150,000 clones, 50% to 75% detected once. This sample is drawn from a study of cytomegalovirus exposure and HLA in healthy donors. Regarding the study as a whole: Later on, an analysis found that several of the most significant clusters appeared to be linked to common viral pathogens, which included parvovirus B19.

Germline V gene data show CDR1 as SGDLS and CDR2 as YYNGEE. V was shortened by 1 base and J by 0 bases, with 7 bases between the two germline ends. The CDR3 covers 15 residues. Sequences were obtained from PBMCs. The rearrangement uses TRBV9 and TRBJ2-2, with D maybe TRBD2 (5 bases). The sequence derives from a woman aged 25-40 years in good health and CMV-seropositive. The CDR3 nucleotides are TGTGCCAGCAGCGTACGGACTGCGAACACCGGGGAGCTGTTTTTT. Translated, it gives CASSVRTANTGELFF.